This TCR beta chain stems from a study of shared clonotypes between healthy human individuals. Donors comprised healthy HIV-negative adults lacking recent acute infections or vaccinations. A few counts support this clone. Its antigen remains unknown. This CDR3 comprises 14 residues. Per germline, CDR1 GTSNPN and CDR2 SVGIG (reference sequence). V gave up 2 bases and J gave up 1 base; unmatched junction bases: 3. Several immunoSEQ plates received, in even portions, the genomic DNA of each subset. TCRdb's copy holds only in-frame clones and misses some; the assay was immunoSEQ multiplex PCR. The sample comprises 450,000 to 650,000 clones, 70% to 80% of which are singletons, and 12% rests with the top ten. The study's findings and limits: Sequencing depth was predicted to influence how clonotypes are shared among donors.

The genes are TRBV30 and TRBJ1-1, with 8 bases identical to TRBD1. This clonotype was obtained from a woman aged 40 to 50 in good health. Some clones in this sample may be carry-over from other donors' samples. Sample: PBMCs. The CDR3 region is CAWSLGTGNTEAFF. CDR3 coding DNA: TGTGCCTGGAGTCTAGGGACAGGGAACACTGAAGCTTTCTTT.